This passage covers 11 T cell receptor beta chains from one sample sequenced in a study of shared clonotypes between healthy human individuals. The naive CD8 subset, CD45RO-negative cells positively selected for CCR7, excluded terminally differentiated effector memory CD45RA+ cells. The assay was immunoSEQ multiplex PCR, and TCRdb's table has in-frame clones only and misses some. The table lists roughly 1,800,000 clones, just under 95% of them singletons. Material: naive CD8+ T cells sorted from blood. All receptors come from a man between 18 and 29 years old in good health.

This clone was recorded only once. This chain connects TRBV6-1 to TRBJ1-5; D gene ambiguous. Germline CDR1 is MNHNS and CDR2 is SASEGT. Trimming took off 6 bases at V and 0 bases at J, with 12 bases between the two ends. The CDR3 has 15 residues. The CDR3 loop is CASRKAVYSNQPQHF. The CDR3 region has the DNA TGTGCCAGCAGGAAGGCAGTTTATAGCAATCAGCCCCAGCATTTT.

The chain links TRBV10-2 to TRBJ2-7; 8 nucleotides agree with TRBD2. J gave up 0 bases and V 3 bases, and 4 bases lay outside the gene matches. CDR1 WSHSY and CDR2 SAAADI come from the germline V gene. This CDR3 region has 15 residues. The CDR3 protein is CASSEGGRHSYEQYF. CDR3 nucleotides: TGCGCCAGCAGTGAAGGCGGGAGGCACTCCTACGAGCAGTACTTC.

On this clone: Within the sample, other DNA sequences also encode this same CDR3. The chain recombines TRBV27 with TRBJ2-3, with 9 positions matching TRBD2. The ends lost 2 bases at V and 0 bases at J; junction bases unmatched: 0. The CDR3 length is 15 residues. Germline V lookup: CDR1 MNHEY, CDR2 SMNVEV (reference sequence). The CDR3 coding sequence is TGTGCCAGCAGTTTACTAGCGGGGAGCACAGATACGCAGTATTTT. This sequence encodes CASSLLAGSTDTQYF.

The chain carries TRBV6-1 and TRBJ1-1; perhaps TRBD1 as D (5 bases). This CDR3 spans 15 amino acids. Trimming pared 2 bases from V and 0 bases from J, leaving 10 bases between. Germline-derived CDR1 and CDR2 are MNHNS and SASEGT. CDR3 nucleotide sequence: TGTGCCAGCAGTGAAATCGGGGGACTGAACACTGAAGCTTTCTTT. Encoded protein: CASSEIGGLNTEAFF.

V is TRBV27 and J is TRBJ2-5; TRBD2 agrees at 7 bases. Trimming at V came to 5 bases and at J to 0 bases, leaving 6 bases not matched to a gene. CDR3 length: 15 amino acids. The germline CDR1 and CDR2 sequences are MNHEY and SMNVEV (reference sequence). CDR3 region: CASSPPGGYQETQYF. The CDR3 DNA is TGTGCCAGCAGTCCGCCGGGGGGTTACCAAGAGACCCAGTACTTC.

The chain couples TRBV6-5 to TRBJ2-7; D assignment may be TRBD1 or TRBD2 (5 bases each). The CDR3 loop spans 13 amino acids. Trimming removed 8 bases from V and 0 bases from J, with 11 bases in between. Germline CDR1 MNHEY, CDR2 SVGAGI. The CDR3 reads CASGDGASYEQYF. CDR3 coding DNA: TGTGCCAGCGGGGACGGGGCCTCCTACGAGCAGTACTTC.

The V call is TRBV14, the J call TRBJ2-1, with 8 bases fitting TRBD2. The junction had 9 bases not matched to a gene; V was cut back by 8 bases and J by 3 bases. Per the germline V gene, CDR1 is SGHDN and CDR2 is FVKESK. The CDR3 length is 15 residues. CDR3 amino acids: CASRSTSANYNEQFF. The DNA for the CDR3 is TGTGCCAGCCGTTCGACTAGCGCCAACTACAATGAGCAGTTCTTC.

The genes are TRBV4-1 and TRBJ2-1; perhaps TRBD1 as D (6 bases). V was cut by 1 base and J by 7 bases, with 14 bases left in between. Germline CDR1 MGHRA, CDR2 YSYEKL. CDR3 length: 15 residues. CDR3 sequence: CASSQVEPRGNEQFF. The DNA of the CDR3 is TGCGCCAGCAGCCAAGTGGAACCAAGGGGGAATGAGCAGTTCTTC.

This clone was observed a single time. The chain couples TRBV11-3 to TRBJ2-7, with D hard to call. Germline CDR1 is SGHNT and CDR2 is YENEEA. This CDR3 region has 13 residues. V lost 3 bases and J lost 2, with 8 bases in between. CDR3 in DNA: TGTGCCAGCAGCTTGGCCCCGACCTACGAGCAGTACTTC. This encodes CASSLAPTYEQYF.

A single count supports this clone. The chain recombines TRBV6-5 with TRBJ2-2; 7 bases agree with TRBD2. Germline loops: CDR1 MNHEY, CDR2 SVGAGI. This CDR3 is 14 amino acids long. V dropped 0 bases and J dropped 6; count of bases not matched to a gene: 1. CDR3 residues: CASSYSAGPGELFF. The CDR3, as DNA: TGTGCCAGCAGTTACTCAGCGGGGCCCGGGGAGCTGTTTTTT.

V is TRBV7-9 and J is TRBJ2-7; 12 nucleotides agree with TRBD1. Germline V gene sequence: CDR1 SEHNR, CDR2 FQNEAQ (reference sequence). Trimming at V came to 2 bases and at J to 5 bases, leaving 4 bases not matched to a gene. This CDR3 contains 15 residues. The CDR3 reads CASSLRDRGRNEQYF. The CDR3 nucleotides read TGTGCCAGCAGCTTACGGGACAGGGGGCGGAACGAGCAGTACTTC. The complete variable domain, with remaining parts taken from reference TRBV7-9 and TRBJ2-7, reads DTGVSQNPRHKITKRGQNVTFRCDPISEHNRLYWYRQTLGQGPEFLTYFQNEAQLEKSRLLSDRFSAERPKGSFSTLEIQRTEQGDSAMYLCASSLRDRGRNEQYFGPGTRLTVT.